One and the same sample provided the 11 T cell receptor beta chains below, sequenced in a study of blood T cell repertoires in COVID-19. Libraries were prepared by immunoSEQ multiplex PCR; TCRdb keeps only in-frame clonotypes and omits some of them. The sample lists about 110,000 clones, less than 90% occurring once. Sequencing was performed on peripheral blood. These receptors all stem from a woman in her fifties or sixties with acute or convalescent COVID-19.

The chain joins TRBV20-1 to TRBJ2-3; D remains ambiguous. V was cut by 3 bases and J by 0 bases, with 13 bases left in between. There are 15 residues in the CDR3. Germline values: CDR1 DFQATT, CDR2 SNEGSKA (reference sequence). CDR3: CSASPGTASTDTQYF. The CDR3 DNA is TGCAGTGCTAGTCCAGGAACCGCTAGCACAGATACGCAGTATTTT.

This sequence joins TRBV7-6 and TRBJ2-7, with 11 bases fitting TRBD1. Per the germline V gene, CDR1 is SGHVS and CDR2 is FNYEAQ. V lost 5 bases to trimming and J lost 3 bases; unmatched junction nucleotides: 3. CDR3 size: 14 residues. CDR3: CASSPGTGGYEQYF. In DNA, the CDR3 is TGTGCCAGCAGCCCCGGGACAGGGGGCTACGAGCAGTACTTC.

This clone came up once. The gene calls are TRBV9 and TRBJ1-2, with TRBD1 as a possible D gene (5 bases). The CDR3 sequence is 13 residues long. V lost 0 bases to trimming and J lost 8 bases, with 11 bases between them. Germline CDR1 and CDR2: SGDLS and YYNGEE. In DNA, the CDR3 is TGTGCCAGCAGCGTAGGGACATTTGGGGGCTACACCTTC. This sequence encodes CASSVGTFGGYTF. Variable domain in full (rest from reference TRBV9 and TRBJ1-2): DSGVTQTPKHLITATGQRVTLRCSPRSGDLSVYWYQQSLDQGLQFLIQYYNGEERAKGNILERFSAQQFPDLHSELNLSSLELGDSALYFCASSVGTFGGYTFGSGTRLTVV.

This clone was seen only once. The chain couples TRBV19 to TRBJ1-6; 10 bases line up with TRBD1. The CDR3 consists of 15 residues. J lost 10 bases, V lost 11 bases, and 14 bases had no gene match. CDR1 LNHDA and CDR2 SQIVND come from the germline V gene (reference sequence). The CDR3 DNA follows: TGTGCCTCAAAGCAGTGGGACAGGGGTAGCTCACCCCTCCACTTT. This encodes CASKQWDRGSSPLHF.

This sequence joins TRBV2 and TRBJ2-4; D unresolved. V was clipped by 8 bases and J by 6 bases, with 11 bases between them. The CDR3 sequence is 12 residues long. Germline V gives CDR1 SNHLY, CDR2 FYNNEI. CDR3 amino acids: CASSLRLNIQYF. The CDR3 coding sequence is TGTGCCAGCTCGTTGAGGTTAAACATTCAGTACTTC.

The chain combines TRBV29-1 with TRBJ1-1; D is uncertain. The CDR3 runs to 13 residues. Germline V gene sequence: CDR1 SQVTM, CDR2 ANQGSEA. Trimming removed 5 bases at V and 4 bases at J, with 14 bases between. The CDR3, as DNA: TGCAGCGTTCTACTCGACCCAGGCACTGAAGCTTTCTTT. It translates to CSVLLDPGTEAFF.

V gene TRBV5-1 combines with J gene TRBJ1-6; D is unclear. Germline V lookup: CDR1 SGHRS, CDR2 YFSETQ. The length of the CDR3 is 13 residues. Between the trimmed V and J ends, which lost 0 bases and 7 bases, there was a span of 5 bases. CDR3: CASSLGQNSPLHF. The CDR3 region has the DNA TGCGCCAGCAGCTTGGGACAAAATTCACCCCTCCACTTT. Using reference TRBV5-1 and TRBJ1-6 for the parts outside the CDR3, the full variable domain is KAGVTQTPRYLIKTRGQQVTLSCSPISGHRSVSWYQQTPGQGLQFLFEYFSETQRNKGNFPGRFSGRQFSNSRSEMNVSTLELGDSALYLCASSLGQNSPLHFGNGTRLTVT.

The chain has TRBV9 and TRBJ2-7; D may be TRBD1 (5 bases). The germline CDR1 and CDR2 sequences are SGDLS and YYNGEE. Trimming took off 4 bases at V and 1 base at J, with 15 bases between the two ends. There are 15 residues in the CDR3. Written as DNA, the CDR3 is TGTGCCAGCAGCTCCCAAGCCGACAGTTCCTACGAGCAGTACTTC. Translation: CASSSQADSSYEQYF.

This chain links TRBV19 with TRBJ2-7, with 8 bases lining up with TRBD1. V shed 3 bases, J shed 6 bases, and the junction held 10 bases outside the gene matches. This CDR3 has 15 residues. CDR1 and CDR2 from the germline V gene are LNHDA and SQIVND (reference sequence). CDR3 loop: CASSMAGGEVREQYF. For the CDR3, the DNA is TGTGCCAGTAGTATGGCAGGGGGCGAGGTCCGCGAGCAGTACTTC.

This clone appeared many times. The V gene is TRBV14, the J gene TRBJ2-7, with 9 bases aligning to TRBD1. J gave up 2 bases and V 1 base, and 9 bases lay outside the gene matches. The V gene's germline CDR1 is SGHDN and CDR2 FVKESK. This CDR3 is built from 17 residues. In DNA form, the CDR3 reads TGTGCCAGCAGCCAAGCCGGGACAGGGACAACGACCTACGAGCAGTACTTC. Amino acid sequence: CASSQAGTGTTTYEQYF.

This chain uses TRBV27 with TRBJ1-1; 7 bases agree with TRBD1. This CDR3 is built from 14 residues. The V and J ends lost 6 bases and 2 bases, in that order; junction bases with no gene match: 6. CDR1 is MNHEY and CDR2 is SMNVEV in the germline V gene (reference sequence). The CDR3 sequence is CASSWTGGNTEAFF. The CDR3 nucleotides are TGTGCCAGCAGCTGGACAGGCGGTAACACTGAAGCTTTCTTT.